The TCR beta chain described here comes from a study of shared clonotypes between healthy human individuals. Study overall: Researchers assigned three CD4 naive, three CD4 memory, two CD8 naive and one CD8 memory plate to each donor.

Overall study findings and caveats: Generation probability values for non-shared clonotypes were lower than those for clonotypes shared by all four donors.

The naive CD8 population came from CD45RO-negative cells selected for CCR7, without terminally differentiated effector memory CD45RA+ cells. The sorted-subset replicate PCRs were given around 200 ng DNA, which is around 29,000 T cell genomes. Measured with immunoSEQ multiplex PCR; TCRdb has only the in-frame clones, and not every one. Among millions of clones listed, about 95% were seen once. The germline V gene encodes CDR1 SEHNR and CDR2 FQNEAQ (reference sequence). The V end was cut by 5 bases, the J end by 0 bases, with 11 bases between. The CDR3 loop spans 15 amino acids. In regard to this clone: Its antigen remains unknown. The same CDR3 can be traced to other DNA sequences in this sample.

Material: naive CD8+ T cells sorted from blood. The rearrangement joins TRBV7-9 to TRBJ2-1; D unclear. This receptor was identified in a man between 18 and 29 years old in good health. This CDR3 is CASSPSPSSYNEQFF. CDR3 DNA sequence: TGTGCCAGCAGCCCCTCCCCGAGCTCCTACAATGAGCAGTTCTTC.